The clone carrying this TCR beta chain was seen only a few times. This sample was taken from a study of blood T cell repertoires in COVID-19. Study in general: The samples span acute and convalescent COVID-19 from the United States, Italy and Spain. Nucleic acid was either cDNA or gDNA, and it came from T cells, B-cell-depleted T cells, or PBMCs.

Per the original methods: Estimates of nucleated cell counts were drawn from the amplification of reference gene primers. Profiled with immunoSEQ multiplex PCR; TCRdb holds only in-frame clones, not every one. That table supplies the V and J calls and clone size; D and trimming were determined from the DNA. The sample records 150,000 or so clones, 76% being singletons. From germline, CDR1 is SGHRS and CDR2 YFSETQ. Trimming took 2 bases from V and 5 from J; bases not matched to a gene: 6. CDR3 length equals 15 residues. V usage is TRBV5-1 and J usage is TRBJ2-2; TRBD1 matches 7 bases. What was sequenced was peripheral blood. The receptor comes from a woman older than 75 with active or convalescent COVID-19. The CDR3 region has the DNA TGCGCCAGCAGCTTAACGACAGGGTCGACCGGGGAGCTGTTTTTT. Translated: CASSLTTGSTGELFF.